The rows below give T cell receptor beta chains drawn from one sample of a study of shared T cell receptors in the human thymus. Sequencing was performed with immunoSEQ multiplex PCR; in TCRdb, only in-frame clones are kept and a portion is missing. The sample lists hundreds of thousands of clones, 70% to 90% occurring once. This sample was shared with a second study, whose subject was human thymus T cells.

The sequenced sample consisted of thymocytes. Receptor source: a boy in the first two years of life with a congenital heart defect. Both conserved end residues are part of each CDR3. The D gene is left open where the match is weak. Size is stated for part of the rows, as once, few or many counts, or as a class when the clone is expanded.

j_gene: TRBJ1-3
d_gene: .
v_gene: TRBV5-6
abundance: .
CDR3nt: TGTGCCAGCATCGACAGGAGCTCTGGAAACACCATATATTTT
CDR3aa: CASIDRSSGNTIYF

j_gene: TRBJ1-5
d_gene: .
v_gene: TRBV6-1
abundance: .
CDR3nt: TGTGCCAGCAGTGAAAAAGTATACTTTAGCAATCAGCCCCAGCATTTT
CDR3aa: CASSEKVYFSNQPQHF

j_gene: TRBJ2-7
d_gene: .
v_gene: TRBV7-2
abundance: .
CDR3nt: TGTGCCAGCAGCTTATCGGGGAACTATTCCTACGAGCAGTACTTC
CDR3aa: CASSLSGNYSYEQYF

j_gene: TRBJ1-4
d_gene: TRBD1
v_gene: TRBV11-2
abundance: .
CDR3nt: TGTGCCAGCAGCCAACCCCCCCAGGGGGCAACTAATGAAAAACTGTTTTTT
CDR3aa: CASSQPPQGATNEKLFF

j_gene: TRBJ2-7
d_gene: .
v_gene: TRBV6-1
abundance: .
CDR3nt: TGTGCCAGCAGTGAAGCATTCCCGTCTGGCAGAATGCCCTACGAGCAGTACTTC
CDR3aa: CASSEAFPSGRMPYEQYF

j_gene: TRBJ1-6
d_gene: .
v_gene: TRBV19
abundance: few
CDR3nt: TGTGCCAGTACGGACGGACATAGGCTCACCGATTCACCCCTCCACTTT
CDR3aa: CASTDGHRLTDSPLHF

j_gene: TRBJ1-2
d_gene: .
v_gene: TRBV6-1
abundance: .
CDR3nt: TGTGCCAGCAGTGACGGGGGGGGCTATGGCTACACCTTC
CDR3aa: CASSDGGGYGYTF

j_gene: TRBJ2-2
d_gene: TRBD1
v_gene: TRBV7-3
abundance: .
CDR3nt: TGTGCCAGCAGCCCCAAACCCCTGGACAGGGTAATCACCGGGGAGCTGTTTTTT
CDR3aa: CASSPKPLDRVITGELFF

j_gene: TRBJ2-7
d_gene: TRBD1
v_gene: TRBV7-9
abundance: once
CDR3nt: TGTGCCAGCAGCACCCCCTGGACAGGCTACGAGCAGTACTTC
CDR3aa: CASSTPWTGYEQYF

j_gene: TRBJ2-3
d_gene: .
v_gene: TRBV27
abundance: once
CDR3nt: TGTGCCAGCAGTGCCCACGGAGGGCCTCAAGGGACCTCAGATACGCAGTATTTT
CDR3aa: CASSAHGGPQGTSDTQYF

j_gene: TRBJ1-2
d_gene: .
v_gene: TRBV5-5
abundance: .
CDR3nt: TGTGCCAGCAGCTTGGAGGGGAAGGGCTATGGCTACACCTTC
CDR3aa: CASSLEGKGYGYTF

j_gene: TRBJ1-6
d_gene: .
v_gene: TRBV5-1
abundance: .
CDR3nt: TGCGCCAGCAGCTTGGGAGGGACTAGCTCCTATAATTCACCCCTCCACTTT
CDR3aa: CASSLGGTSSYNSPLHF

j_gene: TRBJ1-1
d_gene: TRBD1
v_gene: TRBV20-1
abundance: .
CDR3nt: TGCAGTGCCTCGGACAGGGGAGAAGCTTTCTTT
CDR3aa: CSASDRGEAFF

j_gene: TRBJ2-5
d_gene: TRBD2
v_gene: TRBV4-3
abundance: few
CDR3nt: TGCGCCAGCAGCCGAAAGGGGGCGCGGGGGGGAAGCCAAGAGACCCAGTACTTC
CDR3aa: CASSRKGARGGSQETQYF

j_gene: TRBJ1-5
d_gene: .
v_gene: TRBV28
abundance: once
CDR3nt: TGTGCCAGCAGTTTATCAAACAGGGATTTCAATCAGCCCCAGCATTTT
CDR3aa: CASSLSNRDFNQPQHF

j_gene: TRBJ2-3
d_gene: TRBD2
v_gene: TRBV7-9
abundance: .
CDR3nt: TGTGCCAGCAGCTCTCGGACTAGCGGGAGCTCAGATACGCAGTATTTT
CDR3aa: CASSSRTSGSSDTQYF

j_gene: TRBJ1-2
d_gene: .
v_gene: TRBV27
abundance: .
CDR3nt: TGTGCCAGCAGAAAAAGCCGGGACTATAACTATGGCTACACCTTC
CDR3aa: CASRKSRDYNYGYTF

j_gene: TRBJ2-1
d_gene: .
v_gene: TRBV28
abundance: few
CDR3nt: TGTGCCAGCAGTTTAAGGGTTTGGGGGCCCTACAATGAGCAGTTCTTC
CDR3aa: CASSLRVWGPYNEQFF

j_gene: TRBJ2-6
d_gene: .
v_gene: TRBV29-1
abundance: .
CDR3nt: TGCAGCGACAGGGTAGCTGGGGCCAACGTCCTGACTTTC
CDR3aa: CSDRVAGANVLTF

j_gene: TRBJ2-7
d_gene: TRBD2
v_gene: TRBV5-1
abundance: .
CDR3nt: TGCGCCAGCAGCCCTAAGTCCGTAGCGGGACGTACCTACGAGCAGTACTTC
CDR3aa: CASSPKSVAGRTYEQYF

j_gene: TRBJ1-1
d_gene: .
v_gene: TRBV10-2
abundance: .
CDR3nt: TGCGCCAGCAAAGTTGATCGGGGTGGCACTGAAGCTTTCTTT
CDR3aa: CASKVDRGGTEAFF

j_gene: TRBJ1-1
d_gene: .
v_gene: TRBV5-5
abundance: .
CDR3nt: TGTGCCAGCAGCCCTGAAAGCCAGGGGAAGGGGAACACTGAAGCTTTCTTT
CDR3aa: CASSPESQGKGNTEAFF

j_gene: TRBJ1-2
d_gene: .
v_gene: TRBV7-3
abundance: .
CDR3nt: TGTGCCAGCAGCTTACTTAGAGAGCGTTACTATGGCTACACCTTC
CDR3aa: CASSLLRERYYGYTF

j_gene: TRBJ2-3
d_gene: TRBD2
v_gene: TRBV29-1
abundance: .
CDR3nt: TGCAGCGTTGAAGATCCCACTAGCGGGGCCTTCACAGATACGCAGTATTTT
CDR3aa: CSVEDPTSGAFTDTQYF

j_gene: TRBJ2-7
d_gene: TRBD1
v_gene: TRBV28
abundance: .
CDR3nt: TGTGCCAGCAGTACCGACAGGGTAAGTCTTGGATACGAGCAGTACTTC
CDR3aa: CASSTDRVSLGYEQYF

j_gene: TRBJ2-1
d_gene: TRBD2
v_gene: TRBV4-1
abundance: few
CDR3nt: TGCGCCAGCAGCCAAGCCGGGAGGGAGCAGTTCTTC
CDR3aa: CASSQAGREQFF

j_gene: TRBJ2-2
d_gene: .
v_gene: TRBV5-1
abundance: .
CDR3nt: TGCGCCAGCAGCGCACTGGCCGACAGAAAGGAGCTGTTTTTT
CDR3aa: CASSALADRKELFF

j_gene: TRBJ2-7
d_gene: TRBD2
v_gene: TRBV4-3
abundance: .
CDR3nt: TGCGCCAGCAGCCAAGAAGGGCGGGGGGTCCCCTACGAGCAGTACTTC
CDR3aa: CASSQEGRGVPYEQYF

j_gene: TRBJ1-6
d_gene: .
v_gene: TRBV7-2
abundance: few
CDR3nt: TGTGCCAGCAGCTTAGTAGTTCTTAATTCACCCCTCCACTTT
CDR3aa: CASSLVVLNSPLHF

j_gene: TRBJ2-1
d_gene: TRBD2
v_gene: TRBV7-2
abundance: .
CDR3nt: TGTGCCAGCAGCTTAGGAACTAGCGGGGGGGCATTAAATGAGCAGTTCTTC
CDR3aa: CASSLGTSGGALNEQFF

j_gene: TRBJ1-2
d_gene: .
v_gene: TRBV4-3
abundance: .
CDR3nt: TGCGCCAGCAGCTACAGGGTTTTGATGGATGGCTACACCTTC
CDR3aa: CASSYRVLMDGYTF

j_gene: TRBJ2-1
d_gene: TRBD2
v_gene: TRBV14
abundance: .
CDR3nt: TGTGCCAGCAGCCAAGGCCTTAGCTTAGGGGAGGGCGAGCAGTTCTTC
CDR3aa: CASSQGLSLGEGEQFF

j_gene: TRBJ2-3
d_gene: .
v_gene: TRBV14
abundance: .
CDR3nt: TGTGCCAGCAGCCAATTGTCGGGAGACACAGATACGCAGTATTTT
CDR3aa: CASSQLSGDTDTQYF

j_gene: TRBJ2-1
d_gene: TRBD1
v_gene: TRBV6-6
abundance: .
CDR3nt: TGTGCCAGCAGTAAACGGACAGGGCCCTACAATGAGCAGTTCTTC
CDR3aa: CASSKRTGPYNEQFF

j_gene: TRBJ1-1
d_gene: TRBD1
v_gene: TRBV2
abundance: .
CDR3nt: TGTGCCAGCAGTGAAAAAAAGGGGACAGGGGACATGAACACTGAAGCTTTCTTT
CDR3aa: CASSEKKGTGDMNTEAFF

j_gene: TRBJ2-3
d_gene: .
v_gene: TRBV21-1
abundance: .
CDR3nt: TGTGCCAGCAGCAAAGCTCTACTCGGGGCGGGGGGCGACACAGATACGCAGTATTTT
CDR3aa: CASSKALLGAGGDTDTQYF

j_gene: TRBJ1-1
d_gene: .
v_gene: TRBV6-5
abundance: .
CDR3nt: TGTGCCAGCAGTTACTCGATCCTCAGAAAGAACACTGAAGCTTTCTTT
CDR3aa: CASSYSILRKNTEAFF

j_gene: TRBJ1-1
d_gene: .
v_gene: TRBV29-1
abundance: .
CDR3nt: TGCAGCGTTGAAGCACACAGGACAAATGCCACTGAAGCTTTCTTT
CDR3aa: CSVEAHRTNATEAFF

j_gene: TRBJ2-7
d_gene: TRBD1
v_gene: TRBV30
abundance: .
CDR3nt: TGTGCCTGGAGGTATTACCCGGGACAGGGACTTGAAGAGCAGTACTTC
CDR3aa: CAWRYYPGQGLEEQYF

j_gene: TRBJ2-7
d_gene: TRBD2
v_gene: TRBV28
abundance: once
CDR3nt: TGTGCCAGCAGTTTAAGTATTCGGGTGGGGGGGGTACACTACGAGCAGTACTTC
CDR3aa: CASSLSIRVGGVHYEQYF